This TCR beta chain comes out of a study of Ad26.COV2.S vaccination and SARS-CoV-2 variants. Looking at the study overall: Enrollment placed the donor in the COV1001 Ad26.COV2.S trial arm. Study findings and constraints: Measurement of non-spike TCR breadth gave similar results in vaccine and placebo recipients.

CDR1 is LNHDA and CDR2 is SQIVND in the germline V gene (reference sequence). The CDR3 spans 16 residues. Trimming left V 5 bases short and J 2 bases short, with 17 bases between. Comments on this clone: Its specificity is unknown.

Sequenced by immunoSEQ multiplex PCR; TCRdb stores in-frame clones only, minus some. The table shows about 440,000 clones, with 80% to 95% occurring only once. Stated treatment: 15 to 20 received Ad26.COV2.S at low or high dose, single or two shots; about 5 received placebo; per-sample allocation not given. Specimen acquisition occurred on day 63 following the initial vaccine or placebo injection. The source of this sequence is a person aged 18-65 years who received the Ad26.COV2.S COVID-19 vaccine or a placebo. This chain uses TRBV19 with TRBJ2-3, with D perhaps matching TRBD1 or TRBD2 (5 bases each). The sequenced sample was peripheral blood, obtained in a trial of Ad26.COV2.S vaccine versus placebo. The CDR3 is CASSGGYGTDTDTQYF. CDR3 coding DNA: TGTGCCAGTAGTGGGGGTTACGGGACGGACACAGATACGCAGTATTTT.